Listed below are T cell receptor beta chains from one sample, sequenced in a study of response to subunit inactivated influenza vaccine. TCRdb redid the calling of the RT-PCR reads with MiXCR, one entry per CDR3 protein. The sample yields around 190,000 distinct CDR3 sequences, approximately 15% seen once. This specimen was CD8+ T cells sorted from PBMCs, taken roughly 5 days after vaccination. The receptor set was obtained from a man aged 50-59 years who received an inactivated influenza vaccine. Both conserved end residues are part of each CDR3. D genes are given only for firm matches. Size is stated for part of the rows, as once, few or many counts, or as a class when the clone is expanded.

D	size	V	J	DNA	CDR3
NA	NA	TRBV29-1	TRBJ2-1	TGCAGCGTTGGGACTCAGGGGTCCTACAATGAGCAGTTCTTC	CSVGTQGSYNEQFF
NA	many	TRBV9	TRBJ1-5	TGTGCCAGCAGCGAGACAGGAGCTAGCAATCAGCCCCAGCATTTT	CASSETGASNQPQHF
NA	many	TRBV4-1	TRBJ1-1	TGCGCCAGCAGTAAGGGTTCCCAGCCGAACACTGAAGCTTTCTTT	CASSKGSQPNTEAFF
NA	many	TRBV7-9	TRBJ2-5	TGTGCCAGCAGCCCGACAGGCAGGGAGACCCAGTACTTC	CASSPTGRETQYF
TRBD1	many	TRBV19	TRBJ2-2	TGTGCCAGTAGTATAGAGGACAGGGATCTCACCGGGGAGCTGTTTTTT	CASSIEDRDLTGELFF
TRBD2	NA	TRBV5-6	TRBJ2-5	TGTGCCAGCAGCGTGGGACTACTAGCAGAGACCCAGTACTTC	CASSVGLLAETQYF
TRBD1	NA	TRBV29-1	TRBJ1-1	TGCAGCGTTGCAAAACCGAGGACAGGAGCGAACACTGAAGCTTTCTTT	CSVAKPRTGANTEAFF
NA	many	TRBV24-1	TRBJ2-2	TGTGCCACCAGTGAGAACAGGGTCCCCGGGGAGCTGTTTTTT	CATSENRVPGELFF
NA	few	TRBV12-3/TRBV12-4	TRBJ1-1	TGTGCCAGCAGTTTAGGGGAGGTGGGTACTGAAGCTTTCTTT	CASSLGEVGTEAFF
TRBD2	NA	TRBV5-6	TRBJ2-2	TGTGCCAGCAGCTTGGGGCTTGCTAGCGGGGAGATTTACACCGGGGAGCTGTTTTTT	CASSLGLASGEIYTGELFF
TRBD1	NA	TRBV28	TRBJ1-1	TGTGCCAGCAGTCCTACTCGGACAGGGAACACTGAAGCTTTCTTT	CASSPTRTGNTEAFF
NA	NA	TRBV6-2/TRBV6-3	TRBJ2-7	TGTGCCAGCAACTCCCCGGGGGCCGACTACGAGCAGTACTTC	CASNSPGADYEQYF
NA	few	TRBV6-2/TRBV6-3	TRBJ1-2	TGTGCCAGCAGTTACTCTCCGCGGGCCCTCTACACCTTC	CASSYSPRALYTF
NA	NA	TRBV6-5	TRBJ2-1	TGTGCCAGCAGTTTTGGACTGGGTAACGATGAGCAGTTCTTC	CASSFGLGNDEQFF
TRBD2	few	TRBV7-9	TRBJ2-1	TGTGCCAGCAGCCACGCGGGGGATGACGATGAGCAGTTCTTC	CASSHAGDDDEQFF
NA	many	TRBV29-1	TRBJ2-2	TGCAGCGTTTTACGGGACGGCCGTTCCCTGTTTTTT	CSVLRDGRSLFF
NA	many	TRBV29-1	TRBJ1-2	TGCAGCGTTGTACAAGAGGACTATGGCTACACCTTC	CSVVQEDYGYTF
TRBD1	NA	TRBV7-6	TRBJ2-7	TGTGCCAGCAGCTCAATCGGGGGGACAGGGGGCTTCGACGAGCAGTACTTC	CASSSIGGTGGFDEQYF
NA	NA	TRBV15	TRBJ2-1	TGTGCCACCAGCAGAGATCGCGCCCGGGGGAATGAGCAGTTCTTC	CATSRDRARGNEQFF
TRBD2	NA	TRBV11-1	TRBJ2-7	TGTGCCAGCAGCTTAGCGCTAGCGGGAGTCTTTACAGACTACGAGCAGTACTTC	CASSLALAGVFTDYEQYF
NA	NA	TRBV6-6	TRBJ1-1	TGTGCCAGCAGTTACGGGGCCACTGAAGCTTTCTTT	CASSYGATEAFF
TRBD2	many	TRBV19	TRBJ2-3	TGTGCCAGTAGTATAGTCGGGGGGGGCACAGATACGCAGTATTTT	CASSIVGGGTDTQYF
TRBD2	NA	TRBV12-3/TRBV12-4	TRBJ2-6	TGTGCCTGCAGTTTCCCGACTTTCCTAGCGGGGTCTGGGGCCAACGTCCTGACTTTC	CACSFPTFLAGSGANVLTF
NA	many	TRBV5-1	TRBJ2-5	TGCGCCAGCAGCGACCGGGACGGCCACGAGCCTCAAGAGACCCAGTACTTC	CASSDRDGHEPQETQYF
TRBD2	few	TRBV24-1	TRBJ2-1	TGTGCCACCAGTGATTTGGCGGGGGTCAATGAGCAGTTCTTC	CATSDLAGVNEQFF
TRBD2	few	TRBV4-1	TRBJ2-1	TGCGCCAGCAGCCAGTATCAAGCGGGAGGGGGGTACAATGAGCAGTTCTTC	CASSQYQAGGGYNEQFF
NA	NA	TRBV7-2	TRBJ2-7	TGTGCCAGCAGCTTAGTGGGAGCGGGCGGAGCCTACGAGCAGTACTTC	CASSLVGAGGAYEQYF
NA	NA	TRBV20-1	TRBJ2-5	TGCAGTGCTAGAGGATACGCAAAAGAGACCCAGTACTTC	CSARGYAKETQYF
NA	NA	TRBV9	TRBJ2-7	TGTGCCAGCAGCTTTTCCCCGGACCTTAACGAGCAGTACTTC	CASSFSPDLNEQYF
TRBD2	few	TRBV15	TRBJ2-1	TGTGCCACCAGCACCTCACGGGAGGGAGGCCCCCGGACTAGGCAGTTCTTC	CATSTSREGGPRTRQFF
TRBD2	many	TRBV20-1	TRBJ2-7	TGCAGTGCTAGAGCACTAGCGGGAGGGCCAGACGAGCAGTACTTC	CSARALAGGPDEQYF
NA	medium-sized	TRBV28	TRBJ2-7	TGTGCCAGCAGTGGCTCGGACAGACCCTACGAGCAGTACTTC	CASSGSDRPYEQYF
NA	many	TRBV4-2	TRBJ2-7	TGTGCCAGCAGCCAAGTGGACAGATCCTACGAGCAGTACTTC	CASSQVDRSYEQYF
NA	NA	TRBV11-3	TRBJ2-1	TGTGCCAGCAGCTTGGGTCCAGGGGGGAATGAGCAGTTCTTC	CASSLGPGGNEQFF
TRBD2	NA	TRBV11-2	TRBJ2-1	TGTGCCAGCAGCCCCTGGAGGGCGGGAGTTGAGCAGTTCTTC	CASSPWRAGVEQFF
TRBD1	NA	TRBV7-9	TRBJ2-5	TGTGCCAGCAGCAAAGCCACAGGGGGAGAGACCCAGTACTTC	CASSKATGGETQYF
NA	many	TRBV12-3/TRBV12-4	TRBJ2-2	TGTGCCAGCAGTTTTCAGGGGCCTACCGGGGAGCTGTTTTTT	CASSFQGPTGELFF
NA	few	TRBV15	TRBJ2-1	TGTGCCACCAGTACATGGACGGGTAGCTCCTACAATGAGCAGTTCTTC	CATSTWTGSSYNEQFF
NA	few	TRBV2	TRBJ2-7	TGTGCCAGCAGTGAATTCAGGAACGAGCAGTACTTC	CASSEFRNEQYF
TRBD2	NA	TRBV11-1	TRBJ2-3	TGTGCCAGCAGCGACCCAGGACTAGCGGGAGGTTTTGGAGATACGCAGTATTTT	CASSDPGLAGGFGDTQYF
NA	NA	TRBV12-3/TRBV12-4	TRBJ2-1	TGTGCCAGCAGTTTACTACCGAGCTCCTACAATGAGCAGTTCTTC	CASSLLPSSYNEQFF
NA	NA	TRBV30	TRBJ2-1	TGTGCCTGGAGTGCCACAATGGTAGGGGCTGATGAGCAGTTCTTC	CAWSATMVGADEQFF
NA	NA	TRBV9	TRBJ2-7	TGTGCCAGCAGCGTAGGAACAGGGCTAGGCGAGCAGTACTTC	CASSVGTGLGEQYF
TRBD1	few	TRBV15	TRBJ2-2	TGTGCCACCAGCCCCCGGACAGGGGCGCCTACGAACACCGGGGAGCTGTTTTTT	CATSPRTGAPTNTGELFF
NA	NA	TRBV20-1	TRBJ2-1	TGCAGTGCTAGACGGTACAATGAGCAGTTCTTC	CSARRYNEQFF
NA	NA	TRBV7-8	TRBJ2-3	TGTGCCAGCAGCTTATGGGCAGGGTGGGCAGATACGCAGTATTTT	CASSLWAGWADTQYF
NA	NA	TRBV4-2	TRBJ2-7	TGTGCCAGCAGCCAAGATGTGGGAGTAGGGTCCTACGAGCAGTACTTC	CASSQDVGVGSYEQYF
NA	NA	TRBV5-1	TRBJ2-3	TGCGCCAGCAGCTTAAGCCCCGTAGATACGCAGTATTTT	CASSLSPVDTQYF